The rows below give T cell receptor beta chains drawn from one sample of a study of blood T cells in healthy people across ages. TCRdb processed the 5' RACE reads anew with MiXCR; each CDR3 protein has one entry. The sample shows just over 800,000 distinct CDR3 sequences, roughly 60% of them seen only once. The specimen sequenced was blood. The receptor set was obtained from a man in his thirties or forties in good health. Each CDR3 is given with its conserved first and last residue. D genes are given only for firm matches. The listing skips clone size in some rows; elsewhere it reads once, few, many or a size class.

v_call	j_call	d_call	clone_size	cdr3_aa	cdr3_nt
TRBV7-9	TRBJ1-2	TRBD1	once	CASSDVGSGGYYGYTF	TGTGCCAGCAGCGACGTCGGTTCAGGGGGCTACTATGGCTACACCTTC
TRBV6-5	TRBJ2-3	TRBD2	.	CASSYYGTSGGGTDTQYF	TGTGCCAGCAGTTACTACGGGACTAGCGGGGGGGGGACAGATACGCAGTATTTT
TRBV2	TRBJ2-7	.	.	CASSERGELYEQYF	TGTGCCAGCAGTGAACGGGGTGAACTCTACGAGCAGTACTTC
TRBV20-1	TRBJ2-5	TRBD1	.	CSARLTGRETQYF	TGCAGTGCTAGGTTGACAGGGCGAGAGACCCAGTACTTC
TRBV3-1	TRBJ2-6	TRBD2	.	CASSQFRGGGGANVLTF	TGTGCCAGCAGCCAATTTCGCGGGGGAGGTGGGGCCAACGTCCTGACTTTC
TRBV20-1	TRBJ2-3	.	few	CSATTYSSTDTQYF	TGCAGTGCAACTACCTACTCAAGCACAGATACGCAGTATTTT
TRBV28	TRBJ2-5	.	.	CASRRGGLETQYF	TGTGCCAGCAGAAGGGGGGGCTTGGAGACCCAGTACTTC
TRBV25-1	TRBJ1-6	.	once	CASSEYFNSPLHF	TGTGCCAGCAGTGAATACTTTAATTCACCCCTCCACTTT
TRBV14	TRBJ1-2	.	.	CASSRQRQVGYTF	TGTGCCAGCAGCCGCCAAAGGCAGGTTGGCTACACCTTC
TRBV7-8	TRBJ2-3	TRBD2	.	CASSFPGGSDTQYF	TGTGCCAGCAGCTTTCCGGGGGGTTCAGATACGCAGTATTTT
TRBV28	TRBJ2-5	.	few	CASSLGDRRLSKQYF	TGTGCCAGCAGTTTAGGTGACAGGCGGCTCTCGAAGCAGTACTTC
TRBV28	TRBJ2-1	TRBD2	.	CASRTKGGGFDEQFF	TGTGCCAGCAGGACCAAGGGCGGGGGGTTCGATGAGCAGTTCTTC
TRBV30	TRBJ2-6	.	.	CAALGYSGANVLTF	TGTGCCGCCTTGGGGTACTCTGGGGCCAACGTCCTGACTTTC
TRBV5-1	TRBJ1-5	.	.	CASSLDSQLNQPQHF	TGCGCCAGCAGCTTGGACAGCCAGCTCAATCAGCCCCAGCATTTT
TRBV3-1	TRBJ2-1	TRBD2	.	CASSQDVGGNNEQFF	TGTGCCAGCAGCCAAGATGTGGGGGGGAACAATGAGCAGTTCTTC
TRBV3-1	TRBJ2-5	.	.	CATSVRETQYF	TGTGCCACTAGCGTCCGGGAGACCCAGTACTTC
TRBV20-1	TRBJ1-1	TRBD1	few	CSVFRTGGFEAFF	TGCAGTGTTTTTCGGACAGGGGGGTTTGAAGCTTTCTTT
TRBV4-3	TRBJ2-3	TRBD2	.	CASSYRLAGAGDTQYF	TGCGCCAGCAGCTACAGACTAGCGGGCGCGGGAGATACGCAGTATTTT
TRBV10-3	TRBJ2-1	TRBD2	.	CAISDTSGSSSYNGQFF	TGTGCCATCAGTGACACTAGCGGTTCGAGCTCCTACAATGGGCAGTTCTTC
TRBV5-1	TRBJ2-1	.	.	CASGPRTSHFYNEQFF	TGCGCCAGCGGGCCCCGGACGTCCCACTTCTACAATGAGCAGTTCTTC
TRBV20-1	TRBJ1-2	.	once	CSALAGDNGYTF	TGCAGTGCACTAGCAGGGGATAATGGCTACACCTTC
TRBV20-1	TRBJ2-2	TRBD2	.	CSARKLAGWSGELFF	TGCAGTGCTAGGAAACTAGCGGGGTGGTCCGGGGAGCTGTTTTTT
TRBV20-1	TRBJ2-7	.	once	CSASSDSYGVSYNEQYF	TGCAGTGCTAGCAGCGACAGTTATGGGGTCTCCTACAATGAGCAGTACTTC
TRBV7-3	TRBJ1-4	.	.	CASSLSGDLGEKLFF	TGTGCCAGCAGCTTATCGGGGGATCTAGGGGAAAAACTGTTTTTT
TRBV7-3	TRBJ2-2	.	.	CASTPGGAGELFF	TGTGCCAGCACTCCCGGGGGAGCCGGGGAGCTGTTTTTT
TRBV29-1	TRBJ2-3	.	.	CSVEGQSTDTQYF	TGCAGCGTTGAAGGACAGAGCACAGATACGCAGTATTTT
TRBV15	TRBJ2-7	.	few	CATSRDSYYEQYF	TGTGCCACCAGCAGAGACAGTTACTACGAGCAGTACTTC
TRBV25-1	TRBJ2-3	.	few	CASRASTDTQYF	TGTGCCAGCAGAGCTAGCACAGATACGCAGTATTTT
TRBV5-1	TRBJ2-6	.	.	CASSPQDSGSGANVLTF	TGCGCCAGCAGCCCTCAGGACAGCGGCTCTGGGGCCAACGTCCTGACTTTC